The subject of this entry is one T cell receptor beta chain. The data stem from a study of technical replicates of blood from a handful of donors. The CDR3 has 14 amino acids. Germline V gene sequence: CDR1 MNHEY, CDR2 SMNVEV (reference sequence). V was clipped by 6 bases and J by 0 bases, with 11 bases between them. The data were produced by immunoSEQ multiplex PCR, yet TCRdb's version contains in-frame clones alone and is incomplete. The table lists 100,000 or so clones, 90% to 97% of them singletons, with approximately 0.38% in the top ten. The receptor's source is a human donor in good health. The sequenced sample consisted of T cells isolated from PBMCs. The V call is TRBV27, the J call TRBJ1-1; D is uncertain. This chain's CDR3 is CASSRHEMNTEAFF. DNA for the CDR3: TGTGCCAGCAGCCGACACGAGATGAACACTGAAGCTTTCTTT.